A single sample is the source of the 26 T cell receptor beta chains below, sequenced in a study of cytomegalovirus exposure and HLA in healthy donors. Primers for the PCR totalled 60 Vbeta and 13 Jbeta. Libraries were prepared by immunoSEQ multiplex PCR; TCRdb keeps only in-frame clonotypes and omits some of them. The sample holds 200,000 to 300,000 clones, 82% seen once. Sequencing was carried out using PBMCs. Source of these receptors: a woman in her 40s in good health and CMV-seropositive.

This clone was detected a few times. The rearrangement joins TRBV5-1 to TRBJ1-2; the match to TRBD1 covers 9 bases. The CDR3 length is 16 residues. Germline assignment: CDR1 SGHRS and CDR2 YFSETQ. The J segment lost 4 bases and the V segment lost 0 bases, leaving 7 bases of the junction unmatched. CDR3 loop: CASSLGWTGDVYGYTF. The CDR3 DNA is TGCGCCAGCAGCTTGGGGTGGACAGGGGATGTCTATGGCTACACCTTC.

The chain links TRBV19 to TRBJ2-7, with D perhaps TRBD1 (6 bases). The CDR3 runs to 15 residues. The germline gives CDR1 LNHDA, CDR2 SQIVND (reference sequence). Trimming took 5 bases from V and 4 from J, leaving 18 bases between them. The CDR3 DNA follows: TGTGCCAGTAGTCTTCGGGACAAGGGGATATACGAGCAGTACTTC. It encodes CASSLRDKGIYEQYF.

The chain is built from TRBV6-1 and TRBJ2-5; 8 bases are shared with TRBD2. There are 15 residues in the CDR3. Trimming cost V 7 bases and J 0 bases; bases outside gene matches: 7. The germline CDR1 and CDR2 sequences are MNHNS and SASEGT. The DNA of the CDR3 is TGTGCCAGCACCCCATTAGCGGGAAACCAAGAGACCCAGTACTTC. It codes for CASTPLAGNQETQYF.

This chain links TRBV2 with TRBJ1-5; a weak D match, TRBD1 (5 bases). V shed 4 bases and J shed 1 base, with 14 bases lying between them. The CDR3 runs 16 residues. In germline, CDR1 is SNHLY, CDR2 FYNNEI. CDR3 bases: TGTGCCAGCAGTGTGTATGGAGGGGTAAGCAATCAGCCCCAGCATTTT. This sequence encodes CASSVYGGVSNQPQHF.

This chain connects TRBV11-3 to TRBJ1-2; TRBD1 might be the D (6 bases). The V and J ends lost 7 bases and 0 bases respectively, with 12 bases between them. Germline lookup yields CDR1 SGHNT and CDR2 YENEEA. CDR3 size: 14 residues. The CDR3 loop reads CASTTGSPNYGYTF. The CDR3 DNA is TGTGCCAGCACAACAGGGTCTCCTAACTATGGCTACACCTTC. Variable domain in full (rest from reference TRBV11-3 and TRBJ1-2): EAGVVQSPRYKIIEKKQPVAFWCNPISGHNTLYWYLQNLGQGPELLIRYENEEAVDDSQLPKDRFSAERLKGVDSTLKIQPAELGDSAVYLCASTTGSPNYGYTFGSGTRLTVV.

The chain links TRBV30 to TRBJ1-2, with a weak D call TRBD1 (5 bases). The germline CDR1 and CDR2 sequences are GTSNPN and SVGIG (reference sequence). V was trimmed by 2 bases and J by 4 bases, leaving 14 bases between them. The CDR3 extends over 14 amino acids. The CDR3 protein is CAWSPDRSFYGYTF. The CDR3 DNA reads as TGTGCCTGGAGTCCCGACAGATCCTTCTATGGCTACACCTTC.

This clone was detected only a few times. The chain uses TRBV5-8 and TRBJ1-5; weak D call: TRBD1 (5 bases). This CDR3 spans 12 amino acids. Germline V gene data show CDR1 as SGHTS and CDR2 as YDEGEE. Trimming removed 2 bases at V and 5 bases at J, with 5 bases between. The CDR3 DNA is TGTGCCAGCAGCTTCAGGGATCAGCCCCAGCATTTT. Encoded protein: CASSFRDQPQHF.

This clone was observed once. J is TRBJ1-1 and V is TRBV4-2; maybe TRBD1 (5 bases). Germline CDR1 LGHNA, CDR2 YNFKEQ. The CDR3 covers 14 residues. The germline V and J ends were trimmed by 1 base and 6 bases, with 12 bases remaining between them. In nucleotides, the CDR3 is TGTGCCAGCAGCCAAGCCCCTGGACACGCTGAAGCTTTCTTT. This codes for CASSQAPGHAEAFF.

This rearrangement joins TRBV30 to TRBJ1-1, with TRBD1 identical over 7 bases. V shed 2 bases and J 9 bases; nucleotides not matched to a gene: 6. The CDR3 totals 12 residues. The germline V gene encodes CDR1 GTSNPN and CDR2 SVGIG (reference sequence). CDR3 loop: CAWSPRTGQAFF. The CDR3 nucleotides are TGTGCCTGGAGTCCACGGACAGGCCAAGCTTTCTTT.

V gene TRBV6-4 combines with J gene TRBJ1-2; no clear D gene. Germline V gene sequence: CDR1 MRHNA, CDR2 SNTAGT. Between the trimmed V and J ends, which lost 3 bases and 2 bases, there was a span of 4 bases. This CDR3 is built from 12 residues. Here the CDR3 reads CASSDGNYGYTF. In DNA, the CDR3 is TGTGCCAGCAGTGATGGCAACTATGGCTACACCTTC.

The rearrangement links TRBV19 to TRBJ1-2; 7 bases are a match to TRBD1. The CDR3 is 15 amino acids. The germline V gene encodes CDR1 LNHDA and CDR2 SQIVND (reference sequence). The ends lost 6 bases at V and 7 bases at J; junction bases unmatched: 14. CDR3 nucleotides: TGTGCCAGTAGCCTGTATAGGGGGCGAGAGAGTGGCTACACCTTC. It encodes CASSLYRGRESGYTF.

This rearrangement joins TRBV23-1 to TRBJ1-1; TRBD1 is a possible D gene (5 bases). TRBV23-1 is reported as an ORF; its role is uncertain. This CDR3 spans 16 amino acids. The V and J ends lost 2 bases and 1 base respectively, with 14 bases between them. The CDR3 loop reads CASSQPVGQGNTEAFF. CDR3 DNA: TGCGCCAGCAGTCAACCAGTTGGGCAGGGGAACACTGAAGCTTTCTTT.

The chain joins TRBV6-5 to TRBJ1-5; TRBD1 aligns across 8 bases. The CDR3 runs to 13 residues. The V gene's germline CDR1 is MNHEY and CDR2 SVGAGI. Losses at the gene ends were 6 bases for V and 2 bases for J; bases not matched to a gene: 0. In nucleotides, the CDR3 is TGTGCCAGCAGACAGGGGGGCAATCAGCCCCAGCATTTT. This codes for CASRQGGNQPQHF.

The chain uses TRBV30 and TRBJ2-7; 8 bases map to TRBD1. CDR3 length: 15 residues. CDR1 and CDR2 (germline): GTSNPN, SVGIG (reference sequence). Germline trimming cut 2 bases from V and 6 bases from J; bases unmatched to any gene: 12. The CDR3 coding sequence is TGTGCCTGGAGTCACGGACAGGGAGTCCTCGTCGAGCAGTACTTC. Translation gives CAWSHGQGVLVEQYF.

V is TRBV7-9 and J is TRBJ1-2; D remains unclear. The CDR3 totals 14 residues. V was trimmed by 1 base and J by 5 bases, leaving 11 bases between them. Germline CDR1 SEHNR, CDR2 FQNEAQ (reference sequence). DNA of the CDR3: TGTGCCAGCAGCTTAGAAGCAGGAAAGTATGGCTACACCTTC. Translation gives CASSLEAGKYGYTF.

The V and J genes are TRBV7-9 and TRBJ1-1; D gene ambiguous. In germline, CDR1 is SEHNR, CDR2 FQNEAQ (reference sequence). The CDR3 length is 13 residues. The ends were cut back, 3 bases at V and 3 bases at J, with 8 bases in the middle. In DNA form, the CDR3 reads TGTGCCAGCAGCTTCATCCGGGACACTGAAGCTTTCTTT. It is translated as CASSFIRDTEAFF.

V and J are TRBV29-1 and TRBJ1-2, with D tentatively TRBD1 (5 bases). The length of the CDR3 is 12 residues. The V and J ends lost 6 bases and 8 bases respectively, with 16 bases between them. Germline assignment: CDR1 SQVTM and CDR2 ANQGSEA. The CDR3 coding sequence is TGCAGCGTAGCTCCGACAGAGGACGGCTACACCTTC. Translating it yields CSVAPTEDGYTF.

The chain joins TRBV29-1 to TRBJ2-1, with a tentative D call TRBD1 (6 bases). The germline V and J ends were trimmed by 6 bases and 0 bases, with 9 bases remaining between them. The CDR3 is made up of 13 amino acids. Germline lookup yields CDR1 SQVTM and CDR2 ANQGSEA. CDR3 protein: CSVTGSSYNEQFF. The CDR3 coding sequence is TGCAGCGTAACAGGGAGCTCCTACAATGAGCAGTTCTTC.

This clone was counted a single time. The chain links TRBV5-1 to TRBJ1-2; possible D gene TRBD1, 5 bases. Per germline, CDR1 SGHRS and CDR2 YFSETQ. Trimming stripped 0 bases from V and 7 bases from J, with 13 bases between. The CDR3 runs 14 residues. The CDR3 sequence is CASSLETARIGYTF. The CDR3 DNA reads TGCGCCAGCAGCTTGGAGACAGCTCGCATTGGCTACACCTTC.

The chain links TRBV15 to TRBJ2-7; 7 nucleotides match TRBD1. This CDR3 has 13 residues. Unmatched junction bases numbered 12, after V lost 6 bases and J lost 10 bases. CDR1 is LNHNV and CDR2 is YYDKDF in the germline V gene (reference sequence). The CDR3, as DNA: TGTGCCACCAGTTCGAACAGGGGAAGGGCCCAGTACTTC. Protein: CATSSNRGRAQYF.

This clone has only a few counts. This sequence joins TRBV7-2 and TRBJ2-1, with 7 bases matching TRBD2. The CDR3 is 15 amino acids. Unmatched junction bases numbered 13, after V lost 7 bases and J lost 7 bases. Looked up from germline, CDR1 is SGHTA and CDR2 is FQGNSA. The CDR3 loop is CASTPAGGGSNEQFF. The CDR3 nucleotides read TGTGCCAGCACCCCCGCGGGCGGGGGTAGTAATGAGCAGTTCTTC.

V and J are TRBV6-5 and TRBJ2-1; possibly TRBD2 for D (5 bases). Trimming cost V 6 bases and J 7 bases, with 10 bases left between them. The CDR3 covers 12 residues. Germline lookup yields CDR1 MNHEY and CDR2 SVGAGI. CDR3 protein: CASSRTGNEQFF. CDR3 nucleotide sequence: TGTGCCAGCAGCCGGACTGGGAATGAGCAGTTCTTC.

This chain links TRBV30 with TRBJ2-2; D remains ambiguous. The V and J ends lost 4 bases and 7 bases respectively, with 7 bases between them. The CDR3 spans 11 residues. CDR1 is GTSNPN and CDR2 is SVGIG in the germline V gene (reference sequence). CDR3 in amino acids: CAWTVGGELFF. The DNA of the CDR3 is TGTGCCTGGACGGTCGGCGGGGAGCTGTTTTTT.

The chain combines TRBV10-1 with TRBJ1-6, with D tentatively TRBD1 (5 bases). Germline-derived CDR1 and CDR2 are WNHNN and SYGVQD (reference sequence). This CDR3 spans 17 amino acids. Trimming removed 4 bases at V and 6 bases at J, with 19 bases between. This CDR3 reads CASSALTGTGSNSPLHF. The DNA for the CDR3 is TGCGCCAGCAGTGCACTGACCGGGACCGGGAGTAATTCACCCCTCCACTTT.

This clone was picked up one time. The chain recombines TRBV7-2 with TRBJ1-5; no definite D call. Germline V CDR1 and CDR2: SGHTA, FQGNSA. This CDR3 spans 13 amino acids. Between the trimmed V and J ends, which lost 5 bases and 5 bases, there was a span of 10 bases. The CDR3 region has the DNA TGTGCCAGCAGCCCCTTGAGGGATCAGCCCCAGCATTTT. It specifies CASSPLRDQPQHF.

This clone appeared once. The CDR3 here is CASSPSGHPSPGSNQPQHF. Here the CDR3 DNA reads TGTGCCAGCAGCCCATCGGGACACCCTTCCCCGGGGAGCAATCAGCCCCAGCATTTT. J is TRBJ1-5 and V is TRBV9, with D possibly TRBD1 on 6 matching bases. CDR1 SGDLS and CDR2 YYNGEE come from the germline V gene. CDR3 length equals 19 residues. The germline V and J ends were trimmed by 4 bases and 1 base, with 24 bases remaining between them.